This record looks at one T cell receptor beta chain sequence and its context. This record comes from a study of PD-1 and CTLA-4 blockade in melanoma. Libraries were prepared by immunoSEQ multiplex PCR; TCRdb keeps only in-frame clonotypes and omits some of them. The repertoire holds tens of thousands of clones, about 91% seen once, with 7.8% in the top ten. The V and J ends lost 7 bases and 0 bases respectively, with 10 bases between them. CDR3 length equals 14 residues. CDR1 and CDR2 (germline): LNHDA, SQIVND (reference sequence). This receptor was obtained from a human donor with melanoma. This sample comprised CD8+ T cells from peripheral blood, obtained before anti-PD-1 treatment. The V call is TRBV19, the J call TRBJ2-1; D remains ambiguous. In DNA, the CDR3 is TGTGCCAGTAATTCTGGCTCCTCCTACAATGAGCAGTTCTTC. This encodes CASNSGSSYNEQFF.